This TCR beta chain emerged from a study of T cell responses to AZD1222 COVID-19 vaccine. The V and J ends lost 6 bases and 4 bases respectively, with 10 bases between them. The CDR3 has 13 residues. TCRdb's copy holds only in-frame clones and misses some; the assay was immunoSEQ multiplex PCR. The table has over 90,000 clones, around 86% seen once. This chain connects TRBV12-3 or TRBV12-4 to TRBJ1-3, with D unresolved. The sample was peripheral blood, taken on day 0 of AZD1222 vaccination. This TCR was sampled from an adult in good health. DNA for the CDR3: TGTGCCAGCAGCCGAATGACAGGAAACACCATATATTTT. It encodes CASSRMTGNTIYF.